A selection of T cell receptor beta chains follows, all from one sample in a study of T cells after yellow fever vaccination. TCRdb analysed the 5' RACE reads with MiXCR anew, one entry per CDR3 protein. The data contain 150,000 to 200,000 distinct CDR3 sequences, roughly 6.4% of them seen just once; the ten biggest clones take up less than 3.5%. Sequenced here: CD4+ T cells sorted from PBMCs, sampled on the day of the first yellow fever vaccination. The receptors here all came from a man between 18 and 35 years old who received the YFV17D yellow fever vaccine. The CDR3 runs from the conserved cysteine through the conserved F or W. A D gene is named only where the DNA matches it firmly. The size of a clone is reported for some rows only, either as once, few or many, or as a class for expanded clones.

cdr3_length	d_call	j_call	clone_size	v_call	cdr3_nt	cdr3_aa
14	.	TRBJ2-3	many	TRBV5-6	TGTGCCAGCAGCTTGGTAGTGAGCACAGATACGCAGTATTTT	CASSLVVSTDTQYF
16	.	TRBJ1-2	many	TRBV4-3	TGCGCCAGCAGCCAAGAGAGGGATCTCGGCTACTATGGCTACACCTTC	CASSQERDLGYYGYTF
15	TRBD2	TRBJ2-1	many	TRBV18	TGTGCCAGCTCACCACCCCAGCGGGGGGGCGGTGAGCAGTTCTTC	CASSPPQRGGGEQFF
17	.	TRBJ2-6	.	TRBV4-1	TGCGCCAGCAGCCAAGATGAGGGAAACTCTGGGGCCAACGTCCTGACTTTC	CASSQDEGNSGANVLTF
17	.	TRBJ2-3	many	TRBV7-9	TGTGCCAGCAGCTTAGCCGTGCGGTTTGGGGGCGGAGATACGCAGTATTTT	CASSLAVRFGGGDTQYF
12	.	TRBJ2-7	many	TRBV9	TGTGCCAGCAGCTCCGATCCCTACGAGCAGTACTTC	CASSSDPYEQYF
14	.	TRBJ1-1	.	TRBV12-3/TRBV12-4	TGTGCCAGCAGTTTACAGGGAGGCGCGTCTGAAGCTTTCTTT	CASSLQGGASEAFF
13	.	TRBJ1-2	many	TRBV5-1	TGCGCCAGCAGCTTCACAGAGGACTATGGCTACACCTTC	CASSFTEDYGYTF
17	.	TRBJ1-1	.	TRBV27	TGTGCCAGCAGTTTAGGGACTCCACGAAACAAGAACACTGAAGCTTTCTTT	CASSLGTPRNKNTEAFF
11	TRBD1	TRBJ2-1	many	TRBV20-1	TGCAGTGTGGACAGGGGGCATGAGCAGTTCTTC	CSVDRGHEQFF
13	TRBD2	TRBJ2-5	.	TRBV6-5	TGTGCCAGCACCTGGACTAGGGGAGAGACCCAGTACTTC	CASTWTRGETQYF
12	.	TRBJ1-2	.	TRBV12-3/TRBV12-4	TGTGCCAGCAGTAAGGGACCGTATGGCTACACCTTC	CASSKGPYGYTF
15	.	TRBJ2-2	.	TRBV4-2	TGTGCCAGCAGCCAAGAACGGACCAAAAACCGGGAGCTGTTTTTT	CASSQERTKNRELFF
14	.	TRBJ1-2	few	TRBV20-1	TGCAGTGCTAGAGAAATTGGCAGGGGCGCTGGCTACACCTTC	CSAREIGRGAGYTF
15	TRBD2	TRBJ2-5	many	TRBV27	TGTGCCAGCAGTTTTACTAGCGGGGGAGTTGAGACCCAGTACTTC	CASSFTSGGVETQYF
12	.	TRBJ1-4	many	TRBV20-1	TGCAGTGCTAGTCGGGGACGGGAAAAACTGTTTTTT	CSASRGREKLFF
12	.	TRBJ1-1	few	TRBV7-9	TGTGCCAGCAGCCCCAGAGGATCTGAAGCTTTCTTT	CASSPRGSEAFF
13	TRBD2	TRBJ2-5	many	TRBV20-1	TGCAGTGCTGCCCGGACTAGCTGGGAGACCCAGTACTTC	CSAARTSWETQYF
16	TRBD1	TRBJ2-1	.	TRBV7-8	TGTGCCAGCAGCTCCCCTTCGCAGGGGGCCTTGGATGAGCAGTTCTTC	CASSSPSQGALDEQFF
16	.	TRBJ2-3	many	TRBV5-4	TGTGCCAGCAGCTTGGGCGCCCAGGGAGGCACAGATACGCAGTATTTT	CASSLGAQGGTDTQYF
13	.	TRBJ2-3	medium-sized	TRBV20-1	TGCAGTGCGTTCCAGGGGGGACCCAATACGCAGTATTTT	CSAFQGGPNTQYF
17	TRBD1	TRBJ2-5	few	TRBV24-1	TGTGCCACCAGTGACGCAACCGGACAGGTACTAGGAGAGACCCAGTACTTC	CATSDATGQVLGETQYF
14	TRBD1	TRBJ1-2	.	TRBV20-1	TGCAGTGCTAGAGAGGACAGGGGTTTCTATGGCTACACCTTC	CSAREDRGFYGYTF
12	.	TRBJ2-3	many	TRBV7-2	TGTGCCAGCAGCCCCATGAGGGATACGCAGTATTTT	CASSPMRDTQYF
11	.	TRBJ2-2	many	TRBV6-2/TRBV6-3	TGTGCCAGCAGTGATCGCGGGGAGCTGTTTTTT	CASSDRGELFF
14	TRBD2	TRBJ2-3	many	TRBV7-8	TGTGCCAGCAGCTTGCGGGGGGGCACAGATACGCAGTATTTT	CASSLRGGTDTQYF
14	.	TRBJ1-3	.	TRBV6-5	TGTGCCAGCAGATTAGACAACTCTGGAAACACCATATATTTT	CASRLDNSGNTIYF
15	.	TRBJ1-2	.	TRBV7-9	TGTGCCAGCAGCTTATTTACCGAAGCTAACTATGGCTACACCTTC	CASSLFTEANYGYTF
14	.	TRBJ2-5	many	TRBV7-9	TGTGCCAGCAGCCATCGGACGGCACAAGAGACCCAGTACTTC	CASSHRTAQETQYF
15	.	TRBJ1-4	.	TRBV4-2	TGTGCCAGCAGCCAAGACAGGAGGGGGTTGGAAAAACTGTTTTTT	CASSQDRRGLEKLFF
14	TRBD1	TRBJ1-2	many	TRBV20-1	TGCAGTGCTCGATGGGACAGGGGGAACTATGGCTACACCTTC	CSARWDRGNYGYTF
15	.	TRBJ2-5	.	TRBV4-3	TGCGCCAGCAGCCAAGAGGACAGAGTGGGAGAGACCCAGTACTTC	CASSQEDRVGETQYF
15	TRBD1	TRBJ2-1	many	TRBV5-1	TGCGCCAGCAGCCGCCCTCGGGACAGTAACAATGAGCAGTTCTTC	CASSRPRDSNNEQFF
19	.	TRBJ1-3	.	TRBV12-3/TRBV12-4	TGTGCCAGCAGAGCGGGGGGGGCGCCCAGCTCTAGCTCTGGAAACACCATATATTTT	CASRAGGAPSSSSGNTIYF
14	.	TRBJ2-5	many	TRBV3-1	TGTGCCAGCAGCCAAGAGGGCCGAACGGGGACCCAGTACTTC	CASSQEGRTGTQYF
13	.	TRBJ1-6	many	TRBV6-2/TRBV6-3	TGTGCCAGCAGTTACTCCGAGGGTTCACCCCTCCACTTT	CASSYSEGSPLHF
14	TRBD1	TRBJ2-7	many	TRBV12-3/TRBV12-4	TGTGCCAGCAGTCCGCAGGACAGGGCCCACGAGCAGTACTTC	CASSPQDRAHEQYF